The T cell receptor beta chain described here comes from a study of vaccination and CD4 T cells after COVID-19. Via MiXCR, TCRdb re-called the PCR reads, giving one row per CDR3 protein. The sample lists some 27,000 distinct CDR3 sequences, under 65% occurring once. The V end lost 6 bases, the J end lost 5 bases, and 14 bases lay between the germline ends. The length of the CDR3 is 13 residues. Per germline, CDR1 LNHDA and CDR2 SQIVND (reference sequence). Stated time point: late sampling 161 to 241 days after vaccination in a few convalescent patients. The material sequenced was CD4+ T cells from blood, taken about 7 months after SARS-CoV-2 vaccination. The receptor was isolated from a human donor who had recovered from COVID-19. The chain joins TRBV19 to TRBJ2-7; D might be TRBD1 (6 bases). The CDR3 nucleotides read TGTGCCAGTAGCCTCCAGGGGTACCACGAGCAGTACTTC. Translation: CASSLQGYHEQYF.